This is a list of T cell receptor beta chains from one sample in a study. TCRdb re-derived calls from the 5' RACE reads in MiXCR, one entry per CDR3 protein. The sample holds some 44,000 distinct CDR3 sequences, around 28% seen once. Sequencing was done on a sample of tumor-infiltrating memory CD4+ T cells sorted from the breast tumor. Receptors originate from a female donor with breast cancer. CDR3s include the opening cysteine and the closing phenylalanine or tryptophan. Each record gives: CDR3 DNA, CDR3 protein, J gene, clone size, V gene, D gene. D genes are given only for firm matches. A clone size is listed for some rows: how often the clone was seen (once, few, many), or a class if it is expanded.

cdr3_nt: TGCGCCAGCAGCTTGGGACAGGGTTACTACGAGCAGTACTTC; cdr3_aa: CASSLGQGYYEQYF; j_call: TRBJ2-7; clone_size: few; v_call: TRBV5-1; d_call: TRBD1
cdr3_nt: TGTGCCAGCAGCCTAGAGGCCCTCCTCGGCACTGAAGCTTTCTTT; cdr3_aa: CASSLEALLGTEAFF; j_call: TRBJ1-1; clone_size: few; v_call: TRBV4-2; d_call: .
cdr3_nt: TGTGCCAGCAGCGAGGGACTAGCGGGACGCGCAGATACGCAGTATTTT; cdr3_aa: CASSEGLAGRADTQYF; j_call: TRBJ2-3; clone_size: .; v_call: TRBV5-4; d_call: TRBD2
cdr3_nt: TGTGCCAGCAGCTTAAGAGGGACTAGCACAGATACGCAGTATTTT; cdr3_aa: CASSLRGTSTDTQYF; j_call: TRBJ2-3; clone_size: many; v_call: TRBV13; d_call: .
cdr3_nt: TGCGCCAGCAGCCAAGGGATCTGGGCGGCACAAGCCGGGGCCAACGTCCTGACTTTC; cdr3_aa: CASSQGIWAAQAGANVLTF; j_call: TRBJ2-6; clone_size: .; v_call: TRBV4-1; d_call: .
cdr3_nt: TGTGCCAGCAGTTTCCGGACAGAACTTGGCTACACCTTC; cdr3_aa: CASSFRTELGYTF; j_call: TRBJ1-2; clone_size: many; v_call: TRBV12-3/TRBV12-4; d_call: .
cdr3_nt: TGCGCCAGCAGCCGCGGACAGGGGGTTGCGGACACCGGGGAGCTGTTTTTT; cdr3_aa: CASSRGQGVADTGELFF; j_call: TRBJ2-2; clone_size: .; v_call: TRBV4-1; d_call: TRBD1
cdr3_nt: TGTGCCAGCAGTCAATCCTACGAGCAGTACTTC; cdr3_aa: CASSQSYEQYF; j_call: TRBJ2-7; clone_size: medium-sized; v_call: TRBV12-3/TRBV12-4; d_call: .
cdr3_nt: TGCGCCAGCAGCTTGGGGGACAGGGGCTATGGCTACACCTTC; cdr3_aa: CASSLGDRGYGYTF; j_call: TRBJ1-2; clone_size: .; v_call: TRBV5-1; d_call: TRBD1
cdr3_nt: TGTGCCAGTCAAAAAGTGGAGACCCAGTACTTC; cdr3_aa: CASQKVETQYF; j_call: TRBJ2-5; clone_size: .; v_call: TRBV7-2; d_call: .